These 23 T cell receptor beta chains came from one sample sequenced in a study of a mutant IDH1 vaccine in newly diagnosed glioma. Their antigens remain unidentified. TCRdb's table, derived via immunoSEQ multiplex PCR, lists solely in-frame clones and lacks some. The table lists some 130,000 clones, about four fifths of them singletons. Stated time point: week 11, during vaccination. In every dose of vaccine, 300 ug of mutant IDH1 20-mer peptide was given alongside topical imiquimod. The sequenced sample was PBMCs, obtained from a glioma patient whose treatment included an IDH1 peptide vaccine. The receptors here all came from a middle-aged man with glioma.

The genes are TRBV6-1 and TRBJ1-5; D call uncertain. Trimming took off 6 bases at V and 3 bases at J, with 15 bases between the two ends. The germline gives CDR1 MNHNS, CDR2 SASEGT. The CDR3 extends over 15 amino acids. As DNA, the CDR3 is TGTGCCAGCAGCCCTTATACAGCGAACAATCAGCCCCAGCATTTT. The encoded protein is CASSPYTANNQPQHF.

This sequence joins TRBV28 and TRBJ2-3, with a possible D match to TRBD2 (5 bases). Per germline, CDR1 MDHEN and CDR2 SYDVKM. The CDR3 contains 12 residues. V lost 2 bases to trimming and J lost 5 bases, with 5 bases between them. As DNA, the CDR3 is TGTGCCAGCAGTTTACGGGGAGATACGCAGTATTTT. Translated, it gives CASSLRGDTQYF.

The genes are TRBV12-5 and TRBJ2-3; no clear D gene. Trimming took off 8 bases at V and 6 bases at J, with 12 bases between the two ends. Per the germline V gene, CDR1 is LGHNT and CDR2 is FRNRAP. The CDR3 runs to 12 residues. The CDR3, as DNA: TGTGCTAGTCAGTACCTTGGGGATACGCAGTATTTT. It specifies CASQYLGDTQYF.

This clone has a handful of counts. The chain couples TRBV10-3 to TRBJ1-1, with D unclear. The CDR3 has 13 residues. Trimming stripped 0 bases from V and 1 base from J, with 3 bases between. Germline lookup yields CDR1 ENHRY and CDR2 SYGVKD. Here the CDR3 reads CAISESGNTEAFF. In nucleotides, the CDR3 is TGTGCCATCAGTGAGTCGGGGAACACTGAAGCTTTCTTT.

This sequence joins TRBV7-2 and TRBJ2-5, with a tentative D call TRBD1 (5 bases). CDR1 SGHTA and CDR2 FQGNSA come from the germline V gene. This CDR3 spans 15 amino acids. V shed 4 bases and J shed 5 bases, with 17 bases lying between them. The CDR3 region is CASSYSTGRAETQYF. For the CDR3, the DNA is TGTGCCAGCAGCTACTCTACGGGCAGGGCGGAGACCCAGTACTTC.

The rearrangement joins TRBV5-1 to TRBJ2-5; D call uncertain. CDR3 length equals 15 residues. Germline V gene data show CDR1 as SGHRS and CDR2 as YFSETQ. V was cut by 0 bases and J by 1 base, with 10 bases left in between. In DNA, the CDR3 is TGCGCCAGCAGCTTGGCCTTGAACAGCCAAGAGACCCAGTACTTC. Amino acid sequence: CASSLALNSQETQYF.

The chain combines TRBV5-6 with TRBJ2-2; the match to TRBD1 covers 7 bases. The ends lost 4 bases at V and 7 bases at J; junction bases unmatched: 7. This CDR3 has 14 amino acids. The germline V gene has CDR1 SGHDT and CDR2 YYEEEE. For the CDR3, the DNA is TGTGCCAGCAGCCGACAGGGTGGAAACGGGGAGCTGTTTTTT. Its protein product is CASSRQGGNGELFF.

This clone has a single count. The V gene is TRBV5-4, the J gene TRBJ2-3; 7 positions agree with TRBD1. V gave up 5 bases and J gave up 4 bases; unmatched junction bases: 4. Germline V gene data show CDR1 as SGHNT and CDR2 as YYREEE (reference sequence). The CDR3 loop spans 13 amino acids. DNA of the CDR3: TGTGCCAGCAGTCAGGACAGGTCAGATACGCAGTATTTT. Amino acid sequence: CASSQDRSDTQYF.

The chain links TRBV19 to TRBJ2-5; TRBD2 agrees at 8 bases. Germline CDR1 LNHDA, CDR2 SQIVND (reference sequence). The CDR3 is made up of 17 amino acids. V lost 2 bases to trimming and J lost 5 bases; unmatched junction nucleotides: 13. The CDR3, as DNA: TGTGCCAGTAGTATAAAGTTAGCGGGATTCTTAAGGGAGACCCAGTACTTC. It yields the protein CASSIKLAGFLRETQYF.

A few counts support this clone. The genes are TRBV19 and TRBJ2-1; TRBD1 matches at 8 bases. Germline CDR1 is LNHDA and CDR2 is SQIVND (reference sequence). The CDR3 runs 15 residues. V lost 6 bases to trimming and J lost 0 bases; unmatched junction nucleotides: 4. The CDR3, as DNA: TGTGCCAGTAGACCGGACAGGGCCTCCTACAATGAGCAGTTCTTC. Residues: CASRPDRASYNEQFF. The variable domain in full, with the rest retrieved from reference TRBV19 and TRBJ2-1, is DGGITQSPKYLFRKEGQNVTLSCEQNLNHDAMYWYRQDPGQGLRLIYYSQIVNDFQKGDIAEGYSVSREKKESFPLTVTSAQKNPTAFYLCASRPDRASYNEQFFGPGTRLTVL.

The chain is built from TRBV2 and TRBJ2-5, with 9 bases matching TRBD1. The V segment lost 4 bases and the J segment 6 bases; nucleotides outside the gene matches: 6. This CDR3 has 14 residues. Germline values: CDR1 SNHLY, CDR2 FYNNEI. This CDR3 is CASSVAQGAKTQYF. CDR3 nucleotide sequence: TGTGCCAGCAGTGTAGCACAGGGGGCAAAGACCCAGTACTTC.

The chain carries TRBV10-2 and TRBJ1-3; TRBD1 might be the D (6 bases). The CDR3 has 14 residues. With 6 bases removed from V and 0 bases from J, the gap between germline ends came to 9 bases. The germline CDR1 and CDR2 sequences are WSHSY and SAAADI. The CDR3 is CASRTGYSGNTIYF. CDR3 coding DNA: TGCGCCAGCAGGACAGGTTACTCTGGAAACACCATATATTTT.

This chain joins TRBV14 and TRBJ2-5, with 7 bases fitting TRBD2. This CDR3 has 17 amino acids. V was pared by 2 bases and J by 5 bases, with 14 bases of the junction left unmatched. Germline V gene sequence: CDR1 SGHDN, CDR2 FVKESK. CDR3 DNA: TGTGCCAGCAGCCAACCCCAACGCGGGAGATTGAGGGAGACCCAGTACTTC. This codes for CASSQPQRGRLRETQYF.

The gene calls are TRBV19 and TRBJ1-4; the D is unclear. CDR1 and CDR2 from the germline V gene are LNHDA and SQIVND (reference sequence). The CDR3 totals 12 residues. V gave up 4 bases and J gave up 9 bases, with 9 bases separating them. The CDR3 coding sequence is TGTGCCAGTAGTACTCAAACACAAAAACTGTTTTTT. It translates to CASSTQTQKLFF.

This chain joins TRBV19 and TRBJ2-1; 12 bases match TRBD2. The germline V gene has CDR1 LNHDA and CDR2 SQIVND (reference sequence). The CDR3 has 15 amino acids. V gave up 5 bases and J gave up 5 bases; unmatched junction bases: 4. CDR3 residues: CASSLPSGGDNEQFF. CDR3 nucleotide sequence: TGTGCCAGTAGTCTACCTAGCGGGGGGGACAATGAGCAGTTCTTC.

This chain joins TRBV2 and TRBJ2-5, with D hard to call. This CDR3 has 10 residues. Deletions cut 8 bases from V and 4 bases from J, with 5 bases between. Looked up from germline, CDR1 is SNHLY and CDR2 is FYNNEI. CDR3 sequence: CASQTETQYF. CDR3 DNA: TGTGCCAGCCAAACAGAGACCCAGTACTTC.

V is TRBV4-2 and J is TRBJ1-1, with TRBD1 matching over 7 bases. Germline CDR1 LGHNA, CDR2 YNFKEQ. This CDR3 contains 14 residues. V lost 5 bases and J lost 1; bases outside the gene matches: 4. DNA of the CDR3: TGTGCCAGCAGCTACTCAGGGGGGAACACTGAAGCTTTCTTT. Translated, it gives CASSYSGGNTEAFF.

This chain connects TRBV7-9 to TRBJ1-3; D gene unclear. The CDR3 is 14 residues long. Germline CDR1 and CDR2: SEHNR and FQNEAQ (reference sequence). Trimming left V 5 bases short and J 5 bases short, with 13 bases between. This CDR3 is CASSQAAIRNTIYF. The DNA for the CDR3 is TGTGCCAGCAGCCAAGCAGCGATACGAAACACCATATATTTT.

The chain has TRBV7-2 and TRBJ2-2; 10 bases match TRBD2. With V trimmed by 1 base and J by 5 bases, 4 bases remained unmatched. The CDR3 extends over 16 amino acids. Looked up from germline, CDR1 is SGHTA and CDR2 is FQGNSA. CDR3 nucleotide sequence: TGTGCCAGCAGCTTAGTCCCAGCGGGAGGGACCGGGGAGCTGTTTTTT. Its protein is CASSLVPAGGTGELFF.

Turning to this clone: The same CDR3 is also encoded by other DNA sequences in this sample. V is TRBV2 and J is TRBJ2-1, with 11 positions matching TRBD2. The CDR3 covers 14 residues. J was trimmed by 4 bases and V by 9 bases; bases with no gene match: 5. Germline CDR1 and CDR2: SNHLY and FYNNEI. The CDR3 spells CASTLAGGYNEQFF. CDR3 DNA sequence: TGTGCCAGTACTCTAGCGGGAGGTTACAATGAGCAGTTCTTC. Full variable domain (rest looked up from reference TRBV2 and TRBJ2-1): EPEVTQTPSHQVTQMGQEVILRCVPISNHLYFYWYRQILGQKVEFLVSFYNNEISEKSEIFDDQFSVERPDGSNFTLKIRSTKLEDSAMYFCASTLAGGYNEQFFGPGTRLTVL.

The CDR3 sequence is CASSSPAGFSGNTIYF. The CDR3 DNA reads TGTGCCAGCAGCTCGCCGGCTGGGTTCTCTGGAAACACCATATATTTT. The V call is TRBV7-2, the J call TRBJ1-3; no clear D gene. V lost 4 bases and J 0 bases, leaving 13 bases between the germline ends. CDR3 size: 16 residues. Germline CDR1 SGHTA, CDR2 FQGNSA. The variable domain in full, with the rest retrieved from reference TRBV7-2 and TRBJ1-3, is GAGVSQSPSNKVTEKGKDVELRCDPISGHTALYWYRQSLGQGLEFLIYFQGNSAPDKSGLPSDRFSAERTGGSVSTLTIQRTQQEDSAVYLCASSSPAGFSGNTIYFGEGSWLTVV.

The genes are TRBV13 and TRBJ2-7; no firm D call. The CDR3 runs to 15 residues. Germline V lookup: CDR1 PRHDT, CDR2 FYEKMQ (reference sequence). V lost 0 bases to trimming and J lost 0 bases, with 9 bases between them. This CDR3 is CASSLGGKYSYEQYF. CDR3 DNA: TGTGCCAGCAGCTTAGGAGGCAAATACTCCTACGAGCAGTACTTC.

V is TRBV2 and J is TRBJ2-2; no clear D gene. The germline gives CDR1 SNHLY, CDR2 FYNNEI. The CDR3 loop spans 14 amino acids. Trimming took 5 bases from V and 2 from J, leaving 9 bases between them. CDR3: CASSPRVNTGELFF. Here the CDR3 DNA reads TGTGCCAGCAGTCCCCGGGTTAACACCGGGGAGCTGTTTTTT.